Listed below are T cell receptor beta chains from one sample, sequenced in a study of shared clonotypes between healthy human individuals. Measured with immunoSEQ multiplex PCR; TCRdb has only the in-frame clones, and not every one. The sample includes more than 1.2 million clones, 98% to 99% of them seen just once. The specimen sequenced was naive CD4+ T cells sorted from blood. The receptors shown here come from a man aged 25 to 40 in good health. CDR3s include the opening cysteine and the closing phenylalanine or tryptophan. The order of the fields is D gene, V gene, J gene, CDR3 protein, CDR3 DNA. A D gene is named only where the DNA matches it firmly.

NA,TRBV11-3,TRBJ2-1,CASSTGLYNEQFF,TGTGCCAGCAGCACGGGCCTCTACAATGAGCAGTTCTTC
NA,TRBV19,TRBJ1-1,CASSMGLGTEAFF,TGTGCCAGTAGTATGGGTCTCGGCACTGAAGCTTTCTTT
TRBD2,TRBV7-9,TRBJ2-1,CASSYIPGLAGNEQFF,TGTGCCAGCAGCTACATACCGGGACTAGCGGGCAATGAGCAGTTCTTC
TRBD2,TRBV14,TRBJ2-7,CASSQEIAGAPYEQYF,TGTGCCAGCAGCCAAGAAATAGCGGGAGCGCCCTACGAGCAGTACTTC
NA,TRBV28,TRBJ1-2,CASRTRGGYNYGYTF,TGTGCCAGCAGAACTCGGGGTGGTTATAACTATGGCTACACCTTC
NA,TRBV9,TRBJ1-5,CASSLKNQPQHF,TGTGCCAGCAGCCTAAAAAATCAGCCCCAGCATTTT
NA,TRBV7-6,TRBJ1-3,CASSPLHLSGNTIYF,TGTGCCAGCAGCCCTCTCCACCTCTCTGGAAACACCATATATTTT
TRBD1,TRBV6-6,TRBJ2-7,CASNHQGDEQYF,TGTGCCAGCAACCACCAGGGGGACGAGCAGTACTTC
TRBD1,TRBV11-2,TRBJ1-2,CASSSPGDRGYYGYTF,TGTGCCAGCAGCTCCCCCGGGGACAGGGGGTACTATGGCTACACCTTC
TRBD2,TRBV9,TRBJ2-7,CASSVGGGGSSYEQYF,TGTGCCAGCAGCGTAGGAGGCGGGGGAAGCTCCTACGAGCAGTACTTC
TRBD1,TRBV25-1,TRBJ1-1,CASSAMDRDFRMNTEAFF,TGTGCCAGCAGTGCAATGGACAGGGACTTTAGGATGAACACTGAAGCTTTCTTT
NA,TRBV6-1,TRBJ1-4,CASSEKATNEKLFF,TGTGCCAGCAGTGAGAAGGCAACTAATGAAAAACTGTTTTTT
TRBD2,TRBV6-5,TRBJ2-7,CASSYRREWEQYF,TGTGCCAGCAGTTACAGGCGGGAGTGGGAGCAGTACTTC
NA,TRBV5-6,TRBJ1-2,CASRNYYGYTF,TGTGCCAGCAGAAACTACTATGGCTACACCTTC
TRBD1,TRBV27,TRBJ1-2,CASSTHLTGGEYGYTF,TGTGCCAGCAGTACCCACCTGACAGGGGGTGAATATGGCTACACCTTC
NA,TRBV2,TRBJ1-5,CASTRNSNQPQHF,TGTGCCAGCACCCGGAATAGCAATCAGCCCCAGCATTTT
NA,TRBV11-2,TRBJ2-1,CASSFYTLEQFF,TGTGCCAGCAGCTTCTACACACTGGAGCAGTTCTTC